This TCR beta chain emerged from a study of Ad26.COV2.S vaccination and SARS-CoV-2 variants. The overall study: Ad26.COV2.S, an intramuscular injection, was given once or twice 56 days apart. Study-level findings and limits: Those who received vaccine or placebo ended up with similar non-spike TCR breadth.

Indicated treatment: roughly 18 received Ad26.COV2.S at low or high dose, single or two shots; several received placebo; per-sample allocation not given. On day 63 after the first injection, vaccine and placebo recipients gave samples. In Boston, an adult donor aged 18-55 years took part. An Ad26 vector that expressed Wuhan-strain SARS-CoV-2 spike constituted the vaccine. Data came from immunoSEQ multiplex PCR; TCRdb stores just in-frame clones and leaves some out. This sample has 380,000 or so clones, with approximately 90% found just once. About this clone: The antigen remains undetermined.

The sequence came from a person between 18 and 65 years old who received the Ad26.COV2.S COVID-19 vaccine or a placebo. The source material was peripheral blood, sampled in a trial of Ad26.COV2.S vaccine versus placebo.

The CDR3 DNA is TGTGCCATCAGGCCACAGGGACAAGAGACCCAGTACTTC. The encoded protein is CAIRPQGQETQYF. This sequence joins TRBV10-3 and TRBJ2-5; perhaps TRBD1 as D (6 bases). CDR1 and CDR2 from the germline V gene are ENHRY and SYGVKD. Between the trimmed V and J ends, which lost 6 bases and 2 bases, there was a span of 10 bases. This CDR3 region has 13 residues.